These 14 T cell receptor beta chains were sequenced from one sample in a study of cytomegalovirus exposure and HLA in healthy donors. PCR used 60 Vbeta primers and 13 Jbeta primers. Sequencing was performed with immunoSEQ multiplex PCR; in TCRdb, only in-frame clones are kept and a portion is missing. Here the sample spans some 200,000 clones, roughly three quarters being singletons. Sequencing was done on a sample of PBMCs. These receptors came from a male donor in good health and CMV-seropositive.

This clone was detected once. The V gene is TRBV28, the J gene TRBJ2-7; 10 nucleotides align to TRBD2. The junction had 5 bases not matched to a gene; V was cut back by 10 bases and J by 2 bases. Germline values: CDR1 MDHEN, CDR2 SYDVKM. This CDR3 is built from 13 residues. The CDR3 loop is CAIQRGGAYEQYF. The CDR3 DNA reads TGTGCCATTCAGCGGGGGGGAGCCTACGAGCAGTACTTC.

The CDR3 bases are TGCGCCAGCAGAGGACAGGGAGCCATCTACGAGCAGTACTTC. Translation gives CASRGQGAIYEQYF. This sequence joins TRBV5-1 and TRBJ2-7; 8 positions agree with TRBD1. The CDR3 covers 14 residues. The germline V gene encodes CDR1 SGHRS and CDR2 YFSETQ. V shed 5 bases, J shed 3 bases, and the junction held 7 bases outside the gene matches.

J is TRBJ2-7 and V is TRBV11-2; TRBD1 matches 7 bases. The V and J ends lost 2 bases and 3 bases, in that order; junction bases with no gene match: 4. CDR1 is SGHAT, CDR2 FQNNGV, per germline. The CDR3 is 14 amino acids. The CDR3 nucleotides are TGTGCCAGCAGCTTATTAGGGACAGTCTACGAGCAGTACTTC. It is translated as CASSLLGTVYEQYF.

The gene calls are TRBV7-6 and TRBJ2-7, with 7 nucleotides matching TRBD1. Looked up from germline, CDR1 is SGHVS and CDR2 is FNYEAQ. The CDR3 is 15 amino acids. The J segment lost 2 bases and the V segment lost 6 bases, leaving 10 bases of the junction unmatched. For the CDR3, the DNA is TGTGCCAGCAGTCCGACAGGGAACCCTCCCTACGAGCAGTACTTC. This translates into CASSPTGNPPYEQYF.

The chain is built from TRBV5-4 and TRBJ1-1; D not resolved. The germline V gene has CDR1 SGHNT and CDR2 YYREEE (reference sequence). V lost 0 bases, J lost 1 base, and 10 bases lay in between. CDR3 size: 15 residues. CDR3 DNA sequence: TGTGCCAGCAGCTTGGGTGTTCGGGAGAACACTGAAGCTTTCTTT. It codes for CASSLGVRENTEAFF.

The chain employs TRBV4-2 and TRBJ2-5; TRBD2 might be the D (7 bases). This CDR3 comprises 16 residues. Germline CDR1 LGHNA, CDR2 YNFKEQ. Trimming shortened V by 1 base and J by 5 bases, and 17 bases separated the two germline ends. CDR3 protein: CASSQARGGNWETQYF. The CDR3 nucleotides read TGTGCCAGCAGCCAAGCGAGGGGGGGGAACTGGGAGACCCAGTACTTC.

The rearrangement joins TRBV11-2 to TRBJ2-5; possible D gene TRBD1, 5 bases. The DNA end is a closer match to TRBJ2-7, so the J assignment may be wrong. CDR3 length: 12 residues. Germline V CDR1 and CDR2: SGHAT, FQNNGV. The CDR3 protein is CASSSDSYEQYF. The CDR3 nucleotides are TGTGCCAGCAGCTCCGACAGCTACGAGCAGTACTTC.

This clone has a handful of counts. The chain has TRBV4-1 and TRBJ2-5; a possible D gene is TRBD1 (5 bases). The germline V gene has CDR1 MGHRA and CDR2 YSYEKL. V lost 1 base, J lost 5 bases, and 14 bases lay in between. This CDR3 has 15 residues. The CDR3 loop reads CASSQGPRGAETQYF. CDR3 nucleotide sequence: TGCGCCAGCAGCCAAGGTCCAAGGGGCGCGGAGACCCAGTACTTC.

Turning to this clone: At one end, the junction sequence differs from germline, possibly due to a read error. The chain is built from TRBV6-5 and TRBJ2-7, with 8 bases fitting TRBD1. Per the germline V gene, CDR1 is MNHEY and CDR2 is SVGAGI. The CDR3 has 12 amino acids. CDR3 loop: CASSSGTGAAGF. The CDR3 DNA is TGTGCCAGCAGCTCCGGGACAGGAGCAGCCGGTTTC.

The rearrangement uses TRBV10-3 and TRBJ1-5; weak D call: TRBD1 (6 bases). This CDR3 has 14 amino acids. Germline V gene sequence: CDR1 ENHRY, CDR2 SYGVKD. V lost 4 bases to trimming and J lost 7 bases, with 14 bases between them. The CDR3 region is CAISVAGEGQPQHF. In nucleotides, the CDR3 is TGTGCCATCAGTGTAGCAGGGGAAGGACAGCCCCAGCATTTT.

The chain is built from TRBV7-8 and TRBJ1-3; D uncertain. There are 16 residues in the CDR3. V gave up 0 bases and J gave up 0 bases, with 9 bases separating them. CDR1 and CDR2 from the germline V gene are SGHVS and FQNEAQ. For the CDR3, the DNA is TGTGCCAGCAGCTTAGCGGCAGCGAGCTCTGGAAACACCATATATTTT. Protein sequence: CASSLAAASSGNTIYF. The whole variable domain, remainder taken from reference TRBV7-8 and TRBJ1-3, is GAGVSQSPRYKVAKRGQDVALRCDPISGHVSLFWYQQALGQGPEFLTYFQNEAQLDKSGLPSDRFFAERPEGSVSTLKIQRTQQEDSAVYLCASSLAAASSGNTIYFGEGSWLTVV.

This clone came up a few times. This rearrangement joins TRBV7-8 to TRBJ1-1; unclear D gene. CDR3 length: 13 residues. V shed 5 bases and J shed 1 base, with 8 bases lying between them. Germline CDR1 and CDR2: SGHVS and FQNEAQ. The CDR3, as DNA: TGTGCCAGCAGCCGGGGAGGGAACACTGAAGCTTTCTTT. Amino acid sequence: CASSRGGNTEAFF.

This chain links TRBV30 with TRBJ1-1; no firm D call. The CDR3 totals 13 residues. Per the germline V gene, CDR1 is GTSNPN and CDR2 is SVGIG (reference sequence). Trimming removed 5 bases from V and 3 bases from J, with 13 bases in between. The CDR3 is CAWDQRSYTEAFF. CDR3 nucleotide sequence: TGTGCCTGGGACCAGAGGTCGTACACTGAAGCTTTCTTT. The full variable domain, completed using reference TRBV30 and TRBJ1-1, is SQTIHQWPATLVQPVGSPLSLECTVEGTSNPNLYWYRQAAGRGLQLLFYSVGIGQISSEVPQNLSASRPQDRQFILSSKKLLLSDSGFYLCAWDQRSYTEAFFGQGTRLTVV.

The chain uses TRBV18 and TRBJ2-7; D is perhaps TRBD1 (6 bases). The CDR3 is 16 residues long. Germline values: CDR1 KGHSH, CDR2 LQKENI. V lost 3 bases and J 1 base, leaving 16 bases between the germline ends. The CDR3 reads CASSPRAGATSYEQYF. The CDR3 coding sequence is TGTGCCAGCTCACCCAGGGCAGGGGCGACTTCCTACGAGCAGTACTTC.